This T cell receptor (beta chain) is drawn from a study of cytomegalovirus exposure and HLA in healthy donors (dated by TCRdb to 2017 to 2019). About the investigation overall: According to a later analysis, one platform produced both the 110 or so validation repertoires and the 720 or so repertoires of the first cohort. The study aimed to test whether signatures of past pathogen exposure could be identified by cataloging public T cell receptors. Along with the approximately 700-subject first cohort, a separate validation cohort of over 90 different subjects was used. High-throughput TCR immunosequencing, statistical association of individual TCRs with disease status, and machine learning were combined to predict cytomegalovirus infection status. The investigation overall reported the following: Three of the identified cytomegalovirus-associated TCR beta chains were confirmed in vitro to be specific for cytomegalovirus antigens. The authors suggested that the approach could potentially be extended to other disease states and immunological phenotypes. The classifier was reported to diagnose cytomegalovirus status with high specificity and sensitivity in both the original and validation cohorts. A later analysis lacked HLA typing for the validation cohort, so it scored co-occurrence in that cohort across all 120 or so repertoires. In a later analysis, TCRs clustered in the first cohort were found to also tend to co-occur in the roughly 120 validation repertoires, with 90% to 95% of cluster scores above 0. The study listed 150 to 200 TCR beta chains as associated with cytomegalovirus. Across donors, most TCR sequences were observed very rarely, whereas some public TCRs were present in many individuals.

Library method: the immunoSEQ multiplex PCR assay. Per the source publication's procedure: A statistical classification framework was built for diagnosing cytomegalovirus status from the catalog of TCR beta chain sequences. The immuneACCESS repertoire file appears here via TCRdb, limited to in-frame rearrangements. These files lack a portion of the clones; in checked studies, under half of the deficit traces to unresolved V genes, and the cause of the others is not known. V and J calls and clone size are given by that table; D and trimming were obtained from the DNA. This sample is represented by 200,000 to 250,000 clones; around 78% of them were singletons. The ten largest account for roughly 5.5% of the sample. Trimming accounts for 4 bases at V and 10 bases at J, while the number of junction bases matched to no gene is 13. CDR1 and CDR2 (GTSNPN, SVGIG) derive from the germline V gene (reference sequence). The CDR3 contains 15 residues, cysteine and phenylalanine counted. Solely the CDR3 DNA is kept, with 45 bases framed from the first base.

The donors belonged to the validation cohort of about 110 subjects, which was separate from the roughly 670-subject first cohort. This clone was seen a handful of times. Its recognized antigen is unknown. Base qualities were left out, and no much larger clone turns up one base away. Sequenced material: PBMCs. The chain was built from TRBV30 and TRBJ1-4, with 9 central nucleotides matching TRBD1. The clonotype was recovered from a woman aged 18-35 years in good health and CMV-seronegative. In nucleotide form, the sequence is TGTGCCTGGACCAGTCCGGGACAGGGAAGTGTAAAACTGTTTTTT. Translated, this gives CAWTSPGQGSVKLFF.